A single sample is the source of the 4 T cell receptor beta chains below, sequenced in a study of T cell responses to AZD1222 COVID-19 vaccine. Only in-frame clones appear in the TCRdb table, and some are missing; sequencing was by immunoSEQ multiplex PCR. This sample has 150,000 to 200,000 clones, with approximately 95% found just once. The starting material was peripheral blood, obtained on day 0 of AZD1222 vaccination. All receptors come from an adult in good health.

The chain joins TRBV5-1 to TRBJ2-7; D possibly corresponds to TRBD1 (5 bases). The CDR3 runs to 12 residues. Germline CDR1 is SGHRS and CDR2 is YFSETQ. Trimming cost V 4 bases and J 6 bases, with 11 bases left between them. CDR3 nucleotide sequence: TGCGCCAGCAGCAGGGGCCTGGGCGAGCAGTACTTC. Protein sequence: CASSRGLGEQYF.

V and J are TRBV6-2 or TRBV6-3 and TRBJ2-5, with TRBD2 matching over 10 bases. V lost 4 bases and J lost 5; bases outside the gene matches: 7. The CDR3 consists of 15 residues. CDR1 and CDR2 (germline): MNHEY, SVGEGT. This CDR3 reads CASSSISGRMETQYF. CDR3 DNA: TGTGCCAGCAGTTCCATTAGCGGGAGGATGGAGACCCAGTACTTC.

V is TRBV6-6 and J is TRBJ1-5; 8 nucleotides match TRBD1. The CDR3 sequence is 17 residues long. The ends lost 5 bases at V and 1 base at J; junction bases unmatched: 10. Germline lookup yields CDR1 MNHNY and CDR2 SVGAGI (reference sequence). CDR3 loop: CASSRRQGKGSNQPQHF. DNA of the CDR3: TGTGCCAGCAGTCGAAGACAGGGGAAGGGAAGCAATCAGCCCCAGCATTTT.

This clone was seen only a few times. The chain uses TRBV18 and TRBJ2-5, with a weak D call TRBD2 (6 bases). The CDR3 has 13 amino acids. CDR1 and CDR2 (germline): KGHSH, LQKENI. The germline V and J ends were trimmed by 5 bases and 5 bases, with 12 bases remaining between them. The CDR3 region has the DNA TGTGCCAGCTCAACATGGGGGGACGAGACCCAGTACTTC. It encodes CASSTWGDETQYF.